Detailed here is one T cell receptor beta chain. The CDR3 length is 17 residues. V lost 1 base and J lost 2, with 15 bases in between. Germline loops: CDR1 SGHNT, CDR2 YENEEA. Every donor, a Caucasian adult, lived in Nashville, Tennessee. Assay: immunoSEQ multiplex PCR; the TCRdb copy retains only in-frame clones and omits some. The table has 90,000 to 100,000 clones, around 47% seen once. The data were obtained in a study of shared clonotypes between healthy human individuals. Sequenced input: PBMCs. This sequence was found in a woman between 40 and 55 years old in good health. Some clones in this sample may be carry-over from other donors' samples. The chain couples TRBV11-3 to TRBJ2-1, with D possibly matching TRBD2 (7 bases). The CDR3 region has the DNA TGTGCCAGCAGCTTAGGAGGGGGAGGGAGAACCTACAATGAGCAGTTCTTC. Its protein product is CASSLGGGGRTYNEQFF.